This T cell receptor (beta chain) was captured by sequencing in a study of cytomegalovirus exposure and HLA in healthy donors. PCR primers comprised 60 Vbeta and 13 Jbeta primers. Using immunoSEQ multiplex PCR, the repertoire was profiled, and TCRdb retains in-frame clones only, with some absent. Its table lists about 140,000 clones. This CDR3 is 12 amino acids long. Trimming pared 5 bases from V and 3 bases from J, leaving 10 bases between. CDR1 is GTSNPN and CDR2 is SVGIG in the germline V gene (reference sequence). Turning to this clone: Antigen unknown.

Study results and limitations: A later analysis showed TCR association rates differing by HLA locus, peaking at DRB1 and lowest at HLA-C.

The material sequenced was PBMCs. This sequence joins TRBV30 and TRBJ1-2; D remains unclear. This receptor was obtained from a woman aged 18 to 35 in good health and CMV-seronegative. The CDR3 region is CAWGPQDYGYTF. In DNA form, the CDR3 reads TGTGCCTGGGGCCCCCAAGACTATGGCTACACCTTC.